The 5 T cell receptor delta chains given below trace back to one sample, sequenced in a study of γδ T cells in repeated Plasmodium falciparum infection. Flow sorting of PBMC yielded separate Vgamma9/Vdelta2+ and Vdelta2-negative gammadelta T cell populations for bulk repertoire analysis. TCRdb re-identified clones in the multiplex PCR reads via CATT. Of about 50,000 delta-chain clones in the sample, around 2% were seen once. The sample comprised gamma-delta T cells from blood. The receptors were gathered from a pool of human donors (malaria-infected and uninfected, not separated).

This clone was recorded at least ten times. The translation of this DNA and the TCRdb protein of a much larger clone differ at residue 5, probably owing to a read error; the protein shown here is translated from the DNA. The genes are TRDV3 and TRDJ1; TRDD2 aligns across 7 bases. Since TCRdb gives no J gene, matching the DNA to germline was used here to assign it. The CDR3 extends over 18 amino acids. V shed 5 bases, J shed 1 base, and the junction held 22 bases outside the gene matches. In germline, CDR1 is TVYSNPD, CDR2 GDNSRS (reference sequence). Written as DNA, the CDR3 is TGTGCCGCTGGGCTTTCCCACGGGTCCCCCTTCCTCACCGATAAACTCATCTTT. It is translated as CAAGLSHGSPFLTDKLIF.

This clone was seen more than once but under ten times. TCRdb lists the protein of a much larger clone for this DNA, which differs at residue 5, so this is likely a read error; the protein given here is translated from the DNA itself. V gene TRDV1 combines with J gene TRDJ1; D is perhaps TRDD3 (8 bases). Assignment of the J gene here rests on matching the DNA to germline, because TCRdb gives none. CDR1 TSWWSYY and CDR2 QGS come from the germline V gene. This CDR3 has 22 amino acids. Deletions cut 5 bases from V and 0 bases from J, with 34 bases between. The CDR3 reads CALGIPFLRRGWGTRYTDKLIF. The DNA of the CDR3 is TGTGCTCTTGGGATTCCCTTCCTCCGTCGGGGCTGGGGGACCCGATACACCGATAAACTCATCTTT.

At least ten counts were recorded for this clone. The V gene is TRDV1, the J gene TRDJ1; the match to TRDD3 covers 8 bases. This CDR3 comprises 24 residues. J lost 1 base, V lost 2 bases, and 30 bases had no gene match. Germline loops: CDR1 TSWWSYY, CDR2 QGS. CDR3 sequence (DNA): TGTGCTCTTGGGGAAAGGGTCCTTTACCTAAGCGGACCGACTGGGGGCTTCATCACCGATAAACTCATCTTT. It yields the protein CALGERVLYLSGPTGGFITDKLIF.

This clone was counted between two and nine times. This is likely an artifact of a read error, given a far larger clone one base away. In the same sample, other DNA sequences code for this CDR3. The V gene is given as TRDV1, and no J gene call is available; the D call of TRDD3 is as the table states it, not checked on the DNA. Looked up from germline, CDR1 is TSWWSYY and CDR2 is QGS. This CDR3 spans 20 amino acids. In nucleotides, the CDR3 is TGTGCTCTTGGGGAACTACGTCCTTACTGGGGGATACCTCGAGCCGATAAACTCATTTTT. It yields the protein CALGELRPYWGIPRADKLIF.

This clone has just a few counts. The TCRdb record carries a much larger clone's protein, which differs from this DNA's translation at residue 16; a read error is the likely cause, and the protein listed here is the DNA translation. This chain connects TRDV3 to TRDJ1; 7 nucleotides match TRDD3. No J segment appears in TCRdb, so it was assigned here by matching the sequence to germline. Losses at the gene ends were 5 bases for V and 1 base for J; bases not matched to a gene: 40. Germline lookup yields CDR1 TVYSNPD and CDR2 GDNSRS (reference sequence). This CDR3 has 24 residues. CDR3 sequence (DNA): TGTGCCCATGGGGTCTCCTTTTTATACTGGGGACTAACAAGGGTTCAATCTTGCACCGATAAACTCATCTTT. This sequence encodes CAHGVSFLYWGLTRVQSCTDKLIF.